This T cell receptor beta chain was profiled in a study of T cell changes during pregnancy in multiple sclerosis. There are 14 residues in the CDR3. Trimming left V 4 bases short and J 4 bases short, with 14 bases between. From germline, CDR1 is SGHDT and CDR2 YYEEEE. Profiling relied on immunoSEQ multiplex PCR, and the TCRdb table lists in-frame clones only, not all of them. The data contain fewer than 40,000 clones, roughly 91% of them seen just once; the ten biggest clones take up around 0.47%. This TCR came from a female donor in good health, enrolled as a control in a pregnancy study. This sample comprised CD4+ T cells from peripheral blood mononuclear cells, obtained in the second trimester of pregnancy. This rearrangement joins TRBV5-6 to TRBJ2-5; a weak D match, TRBD1 (5 bases). The CDR3 nucleotides are TGTGCCAGCAGCCTGACAGTCCCGGGAGAGACCCAGTACTTC. Encoded protein: CASSLTVPGETQYF.